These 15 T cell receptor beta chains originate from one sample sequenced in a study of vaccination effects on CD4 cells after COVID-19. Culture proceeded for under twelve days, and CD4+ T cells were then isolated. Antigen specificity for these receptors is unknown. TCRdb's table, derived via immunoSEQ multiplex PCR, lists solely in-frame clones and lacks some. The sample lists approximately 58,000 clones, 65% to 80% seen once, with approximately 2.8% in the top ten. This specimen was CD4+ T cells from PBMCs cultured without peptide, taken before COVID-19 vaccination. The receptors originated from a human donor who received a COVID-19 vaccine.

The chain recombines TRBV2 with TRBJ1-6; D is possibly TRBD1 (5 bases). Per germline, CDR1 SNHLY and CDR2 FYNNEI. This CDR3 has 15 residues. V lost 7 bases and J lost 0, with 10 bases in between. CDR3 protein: CASNTGTSYNSPLHF. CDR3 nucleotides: TGTGCCAGCAACACAGGAACCTCCTATAATTCACCCCTCCACTTT.

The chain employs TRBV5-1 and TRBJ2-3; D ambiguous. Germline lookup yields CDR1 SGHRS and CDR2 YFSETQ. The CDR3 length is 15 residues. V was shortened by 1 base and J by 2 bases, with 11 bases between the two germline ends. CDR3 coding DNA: TGCGCCAGCAGCTTGAAGAGAGGAACCACAGATACGCAGTATTTT. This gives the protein CASSLKRGTTDTQYF.

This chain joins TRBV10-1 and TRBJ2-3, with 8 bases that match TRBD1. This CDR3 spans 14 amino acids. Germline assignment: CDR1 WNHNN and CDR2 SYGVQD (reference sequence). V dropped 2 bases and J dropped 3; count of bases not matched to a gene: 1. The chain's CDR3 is CASSERTGTDTQYF. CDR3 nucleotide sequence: TGCGCCAGCAGTGAGAGGACAGGGACAGATACGCAGTATTTT.

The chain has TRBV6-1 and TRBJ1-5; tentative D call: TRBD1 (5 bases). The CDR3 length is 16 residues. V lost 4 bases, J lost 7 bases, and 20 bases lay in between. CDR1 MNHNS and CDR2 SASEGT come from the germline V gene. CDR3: CASSGTRGGPRQPQHF. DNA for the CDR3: TGTGCCAGCAGTGGGACCCGGGGGGGTCCCCGACAGCCCCAGCATTTT.

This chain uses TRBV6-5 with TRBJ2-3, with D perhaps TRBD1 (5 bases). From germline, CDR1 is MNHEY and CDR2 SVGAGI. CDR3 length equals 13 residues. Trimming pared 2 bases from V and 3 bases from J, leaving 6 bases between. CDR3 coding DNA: TGTGCCAGCAGTTACGACAGTACAGATACGCAGTATTTT. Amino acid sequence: CASSYDSTDTQYF.

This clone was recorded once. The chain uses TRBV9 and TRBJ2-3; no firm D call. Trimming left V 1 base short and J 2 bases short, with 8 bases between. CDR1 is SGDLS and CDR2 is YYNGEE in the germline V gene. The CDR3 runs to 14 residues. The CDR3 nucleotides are TGTGCCAGCAGCGTATTGACGGTCACAGATACGCAGTATTTT. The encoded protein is CASSVLTVTDTQYF.

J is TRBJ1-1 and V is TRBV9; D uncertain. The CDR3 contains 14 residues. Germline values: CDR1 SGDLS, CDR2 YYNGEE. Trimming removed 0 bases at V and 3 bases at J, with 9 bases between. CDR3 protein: CASSVGGDDTEAFF. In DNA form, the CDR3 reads TGTGCCAGCAGCGTAGGGGGTGATGACACTGAAGCTTTCTTT.

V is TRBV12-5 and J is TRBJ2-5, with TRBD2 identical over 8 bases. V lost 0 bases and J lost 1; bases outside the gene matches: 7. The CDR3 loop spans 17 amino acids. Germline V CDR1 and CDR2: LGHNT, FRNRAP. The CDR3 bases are TGTGCTAGTGGTTTGGTACGAGGCGGGGGGTCCCAAGAGACCCAGTACTTC. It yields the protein CASGLVRGGGSQETQYF.

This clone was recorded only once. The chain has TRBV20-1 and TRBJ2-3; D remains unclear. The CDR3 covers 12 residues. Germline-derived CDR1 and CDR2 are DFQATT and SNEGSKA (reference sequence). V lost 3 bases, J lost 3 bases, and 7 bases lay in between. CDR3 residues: CSASPNTDTQYF. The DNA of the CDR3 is TGCAGTGCTAGTCCAAATACAGATACGCAGTATTTT.

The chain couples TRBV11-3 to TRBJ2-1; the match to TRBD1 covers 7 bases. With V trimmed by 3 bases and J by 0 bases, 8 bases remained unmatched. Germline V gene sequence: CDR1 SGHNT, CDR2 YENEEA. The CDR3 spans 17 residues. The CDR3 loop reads CASSFNQAGGSYNEQFF. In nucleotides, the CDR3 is TGTGCCAGCAGCTTTAATCAGGCAGGGGGCTCCTACAATGAGCAGTTCTTC.

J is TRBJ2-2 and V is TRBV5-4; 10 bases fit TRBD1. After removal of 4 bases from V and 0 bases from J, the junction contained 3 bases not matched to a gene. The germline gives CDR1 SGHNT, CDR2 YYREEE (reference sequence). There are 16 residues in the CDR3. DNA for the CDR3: TGTGCCAGCAGCCTAGGGACAGGGGCGAACACCGGGGAGCTGTTTTTT. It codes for CASSLGTGANTGELFF. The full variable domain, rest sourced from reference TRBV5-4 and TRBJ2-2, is ETGVTQSPTHLIKTRGQQVTLRCSSQSGHNTVSWYQQALGQGPQFIFQYYREEENGRGNFPPRFSGLQFPNYSSELNVNALELDDSALYLCASSLGTGANTGELFFGEGSRLTVL.

CDR3 DNA: TGTGCCAGCAGCTTAAGCGCGGGGGGCGGGAGAGAGACCCAGTACTTC. It is translated as CASSLSAGGGRETQYF. V usage is TRBV3-1 (or the pseudogene TRBV3-2) and J usage is TRBJ2-5, with 8 bases lining up with TRBD2. Losses at the gene ends were 5 bases for V and 4 bases for J; bases not matched to a gene: 12. The CDR3 totals 16 residues. Germline V gene lookup returns CDR1 LGHDT and CDR2 YNNKEL (reference sequence).

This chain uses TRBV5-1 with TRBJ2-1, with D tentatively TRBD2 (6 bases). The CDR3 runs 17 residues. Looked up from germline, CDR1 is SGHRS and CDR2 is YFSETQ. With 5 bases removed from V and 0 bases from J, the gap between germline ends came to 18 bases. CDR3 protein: CASRGGKKTVSYNEQFF. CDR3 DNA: TGCGCCAGCAGGGGGGGTAAAAAAACCGTCTCCTACAATGAGCAGTTCTTC.

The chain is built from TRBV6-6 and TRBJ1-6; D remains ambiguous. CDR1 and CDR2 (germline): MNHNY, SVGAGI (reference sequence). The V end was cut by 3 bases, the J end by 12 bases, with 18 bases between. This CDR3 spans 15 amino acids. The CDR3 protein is CASSYIQAPEGPLHF. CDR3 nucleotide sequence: TGTGCCAGCAGTTATATCCAGGCCCCAGAGGGACCCCTCCACTTT.

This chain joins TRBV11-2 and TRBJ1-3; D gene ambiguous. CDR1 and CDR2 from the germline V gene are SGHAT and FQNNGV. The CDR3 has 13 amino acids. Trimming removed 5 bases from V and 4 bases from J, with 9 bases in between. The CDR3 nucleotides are TGTGCCAGCAGCGCTACCCACGGAAACACCATATATTTT. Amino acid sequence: CASSATHGNTIYF.